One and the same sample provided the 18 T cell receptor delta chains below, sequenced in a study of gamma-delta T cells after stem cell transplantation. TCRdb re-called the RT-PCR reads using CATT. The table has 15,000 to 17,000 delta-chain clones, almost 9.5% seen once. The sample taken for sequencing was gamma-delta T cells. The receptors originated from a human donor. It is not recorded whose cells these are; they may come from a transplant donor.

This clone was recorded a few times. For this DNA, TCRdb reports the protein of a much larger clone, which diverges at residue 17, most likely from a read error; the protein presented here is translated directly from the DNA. The CDR3 loop is CALAKIGTRSVGVTAQPFF. CDR3 nucleotides: TGTGCTCTTGCCAAAATAGGGACCCGTAGTGTTGGGGTGACAGCACAACCCTTCTTT. The chain uses TRDV1 and TRDJ2, with D perhaps matching TRDD1 (6 bases). Germline V gene data show CDR1 as TSWWSYY and CDR2 as QGS. This CDR3 spans 19 amino acids.

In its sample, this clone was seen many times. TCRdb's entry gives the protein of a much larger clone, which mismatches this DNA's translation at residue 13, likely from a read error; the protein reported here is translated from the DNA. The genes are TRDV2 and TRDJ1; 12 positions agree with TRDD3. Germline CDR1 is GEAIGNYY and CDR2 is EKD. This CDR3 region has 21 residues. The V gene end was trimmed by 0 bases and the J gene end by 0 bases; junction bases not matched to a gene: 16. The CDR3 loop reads CACDTVTGGYNGASYTDKLIF. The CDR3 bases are TGTGCCTGTGACACCGTCACTGGGGGATACAACGGGGCTTCGTACACCGATAAACTCATCTTT.

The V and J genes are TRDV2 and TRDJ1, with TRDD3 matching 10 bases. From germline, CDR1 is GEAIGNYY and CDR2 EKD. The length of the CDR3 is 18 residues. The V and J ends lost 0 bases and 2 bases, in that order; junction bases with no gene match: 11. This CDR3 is CACDTVSQRGDTTDKLIF. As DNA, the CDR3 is TGTGCCTGTGACACCGTATCCCAACGGGGGGATACGACCGATAAACTCATCTTT.

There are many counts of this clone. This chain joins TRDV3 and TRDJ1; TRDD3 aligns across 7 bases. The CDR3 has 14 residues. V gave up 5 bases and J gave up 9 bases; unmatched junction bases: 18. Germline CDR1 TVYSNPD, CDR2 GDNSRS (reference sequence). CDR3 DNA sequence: TGTGCCCGCTCCTCCTTCGACCTGGGGGGTGAACTCATCTTT. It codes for CARSSFDLGGELIF.

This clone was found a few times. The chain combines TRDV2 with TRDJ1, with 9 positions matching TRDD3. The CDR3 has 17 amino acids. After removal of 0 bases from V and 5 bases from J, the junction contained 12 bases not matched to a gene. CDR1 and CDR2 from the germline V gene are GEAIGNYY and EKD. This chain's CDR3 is CACDTLWGIPYPDKLIF. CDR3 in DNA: TGTGCCTGTGACACCCTCTGGGGGATCCCGTACCCTGATAAACTCATCTTT.

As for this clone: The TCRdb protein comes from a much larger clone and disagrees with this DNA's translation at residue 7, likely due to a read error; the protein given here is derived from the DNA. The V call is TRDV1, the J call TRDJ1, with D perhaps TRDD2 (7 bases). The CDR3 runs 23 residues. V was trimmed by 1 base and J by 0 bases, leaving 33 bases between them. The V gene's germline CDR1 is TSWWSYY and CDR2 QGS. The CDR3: CALGEHIPTIWGLPAVDTDKLIF. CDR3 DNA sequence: TGTGCTCTTGGGGAACATATTCCTACGATCTGGGGTCTCCCCGCCGTGGACACCGATAAACTCATCTTT.

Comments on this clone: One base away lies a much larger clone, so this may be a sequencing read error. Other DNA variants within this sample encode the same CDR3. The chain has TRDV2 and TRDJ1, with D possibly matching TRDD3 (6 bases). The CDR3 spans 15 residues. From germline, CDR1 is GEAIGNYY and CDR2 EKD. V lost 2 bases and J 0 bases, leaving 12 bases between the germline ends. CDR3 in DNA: TGTGCCTGTGACAAGGTGGGGGTATACACCGATAAACTCATCTTT. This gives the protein CACDKVGVYTDKLIF.

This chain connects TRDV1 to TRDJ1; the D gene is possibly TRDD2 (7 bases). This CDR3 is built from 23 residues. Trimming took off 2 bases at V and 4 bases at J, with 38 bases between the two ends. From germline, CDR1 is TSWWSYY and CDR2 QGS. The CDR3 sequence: CALGELISCSSPSSGGESDKLIF. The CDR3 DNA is TGTGCTCTTGGGGAATTAATTTCCTGTAGTAGTCCTTCCTCGGGGGGGGAGAGCGATAAACTCATCTTT.

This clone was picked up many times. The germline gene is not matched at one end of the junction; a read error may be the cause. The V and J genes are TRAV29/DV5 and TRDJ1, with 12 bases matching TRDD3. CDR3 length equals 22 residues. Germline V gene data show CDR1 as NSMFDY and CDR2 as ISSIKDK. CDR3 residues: CAASVGETPWTTGGYYTDKFIF. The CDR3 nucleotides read TGTGCAGCAAGCGTGGGAGAGACACCCTGGACTACTGGGGGATACTACACCGATAAATTCATCTTT.

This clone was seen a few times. CDR3 nucleotide sequence: TGTGCCTGTGACACCGGGGCAGGTACTGCGGGATCGTTGACCGATAAACTCATCTTT. This sequence encodes CACDTGAGTAGSLTDKLIF. The chain couples TRDV2 to TRDJ1; TRDD3 is a possible D gene (5 bases). The ends were cut back, 0 bases at V and 2 bases at J, with 24 bases in the middle. The CDR3 loop spans 19 amino acids. Germline V gene lookup returns CDR1 GEAIGNYY and CDR2 EKD.

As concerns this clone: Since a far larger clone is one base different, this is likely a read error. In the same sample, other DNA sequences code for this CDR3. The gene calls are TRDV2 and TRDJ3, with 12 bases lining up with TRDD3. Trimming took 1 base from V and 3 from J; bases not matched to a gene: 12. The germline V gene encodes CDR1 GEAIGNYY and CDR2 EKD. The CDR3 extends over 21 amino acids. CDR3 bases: TGTGCCTGTGACACTGTCCGTCTGGGGGATACGACGAACTGGGACACCCGACAGATGTTTTTC. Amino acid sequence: CACDTVRLGDTTNWDTRQMFF.

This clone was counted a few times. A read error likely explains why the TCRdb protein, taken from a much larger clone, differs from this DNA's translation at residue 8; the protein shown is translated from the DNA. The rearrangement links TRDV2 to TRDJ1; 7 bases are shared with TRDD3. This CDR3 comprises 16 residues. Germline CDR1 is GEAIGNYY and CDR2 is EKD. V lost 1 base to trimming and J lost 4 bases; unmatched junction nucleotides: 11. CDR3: CACDTSWRIRNDKLIF. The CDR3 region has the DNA TGTGCCTGTGACACGAGCTGGAGGATACGGAACGATAAACTCATCTTT.

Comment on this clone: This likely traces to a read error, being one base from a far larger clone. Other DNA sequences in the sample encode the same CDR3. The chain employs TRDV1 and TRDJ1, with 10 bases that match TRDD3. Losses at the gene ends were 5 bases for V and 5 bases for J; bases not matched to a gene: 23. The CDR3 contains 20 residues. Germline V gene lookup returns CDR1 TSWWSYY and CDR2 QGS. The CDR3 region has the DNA TGTGCTCTTGGGAATCTTCCTACCTACTGGGGGATCGGAGGTACTGATAAACTCATCTTT. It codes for CALGNLPTYWGIGGTDKLIF.

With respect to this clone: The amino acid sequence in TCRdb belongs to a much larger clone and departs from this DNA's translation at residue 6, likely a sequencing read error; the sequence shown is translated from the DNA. The CDR3 loop is CACDPISLPRGLDDKLIF. The CDR3 nucleotides read TGTGCCTGTGATCCGATTAGCCTTCCCCGAGGGCTGGACGATAAACTCATCTTT. The chain combines TRDV2 with TRDJ1; D might be TRDD2 (6 bases). The CDR3 runs 18 residues. V was cut by 4 bases and J by 4 bases, with 27 bases left in between. Germline V gives CDR1 GEAIGNYY, CDR2 EKD.

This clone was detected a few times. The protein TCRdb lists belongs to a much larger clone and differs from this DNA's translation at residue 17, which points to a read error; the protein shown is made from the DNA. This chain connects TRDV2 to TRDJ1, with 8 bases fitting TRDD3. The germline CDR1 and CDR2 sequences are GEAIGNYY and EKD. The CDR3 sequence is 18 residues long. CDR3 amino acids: CACDILTVDGDTTDKLTF. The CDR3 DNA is TGTGCCTGTGACATATTAACCGTCGACGGGGATACCACCGATAAACTCACCTTT.

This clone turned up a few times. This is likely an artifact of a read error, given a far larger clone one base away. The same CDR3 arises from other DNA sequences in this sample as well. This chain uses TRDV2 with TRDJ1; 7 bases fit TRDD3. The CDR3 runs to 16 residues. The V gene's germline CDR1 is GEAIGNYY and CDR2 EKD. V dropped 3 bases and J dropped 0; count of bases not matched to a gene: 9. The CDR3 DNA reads TGTGCCTGTGACTTGCTGGGGGCCTCGTACACCGATAAACTCATCTTT. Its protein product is CACDLLGASYTDKLIF.

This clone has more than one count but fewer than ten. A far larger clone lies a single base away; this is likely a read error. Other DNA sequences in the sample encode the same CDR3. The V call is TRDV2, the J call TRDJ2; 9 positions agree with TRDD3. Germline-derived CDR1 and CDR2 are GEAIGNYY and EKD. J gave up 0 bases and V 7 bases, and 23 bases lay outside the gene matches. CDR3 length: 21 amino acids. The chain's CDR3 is CACDPVRILGDRGALTAQLFF. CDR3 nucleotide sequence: TGTGCCTGCGACCCGGTGCGGATCTTGGGGGATAGGGGAGCTTTGACAGCACAACTCTTCTTT.

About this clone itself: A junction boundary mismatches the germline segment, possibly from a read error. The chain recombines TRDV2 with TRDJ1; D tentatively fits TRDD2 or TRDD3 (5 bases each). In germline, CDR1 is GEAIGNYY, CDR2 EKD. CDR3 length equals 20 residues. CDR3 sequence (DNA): TGTGCCTGTGACACTCTCCCTTGTCGGGCTTATTCCTCTTACAACGATACACTCATCTTT. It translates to CACDTLPCRAYSSYNDTLIF.